This TCR beta chain was documented in a study of PD-L1 blockade in urothelial cancer. Study background: T cells numbered a median of 141,255 in the blood samples. The study's findings and limits: Below-median pretreatment blood TCR clonality predicted better survival.

The CDR3 is 20 amino acids. In germline, CDR1 is SGHKS, CDR2 YYEKEE (reference sequence). Trimming pared 2 bases from V and 6 bases from J, leaving 33 bases between. A remark on this clone: What it binds is unknown.

Sample time point: pretreatment peripheral blood. Locally advanced or metastatic urothelial carcinoma was present in patients. Pretreatment and on-treatment samples were taken, numbering 1 to 8 per patient. TCRdb keeps only in-frame clones here, not all; method: immunoSEQ multiplex PCR. Of tens of thousands of clones listed, around four fifths are singletons. This TCR was recovered from an elderly man with urothelial cancer. V and J are TRBV5-5 and TRBJ2-7; tentatively, D is TRBD2 (8 bases). Sample: PBMCs, taken around atezolizumab (anti-PD-L1) treatment. CDR3 nucleotide sequence: TGTGCCAGCAGCTTTCCGGGACAGATGAGAGCGGGAGTGGGCGGAACCGAGCAGTACTTC. The encoded protein is CASSFPGQMRAGVGGTEQYF.